This T cell receptor (beta chain) comes out of a study of T-cell memory formation after mild COVID-19. This CDR3 comprises 17 residues. The V gene lost 2 bases and the J gene lost 7 bases, with 21 bases spanning the gap. CDR1 and CDR2 from the germline V gene are LNHDA and SQIVND (reference sequence). TCRdb passed the 5' RACE reads through MiXCR, listing each CDR3 protein once. The data show under 450,000 distinct CDR3 sequences, 20% to 25% seen once. Sample: PBMCs or a T cell subset sorted from them (not recorded which). The J gene is TRBJ2-1, the V gene TRBV19, with D perhaps TRBD1 (5 bases). The clonotype comes from an adult woman who had mild COVID-19 (a few samples of this study predate the infection). Cell type and time point are not known. CDR3 region: CASSIRWGDPPGNEQFF. The CDR3 DNA is TGTGCCAGTAGTATACGCTGGGGCGACCCCCCCGGGAATGAGCAGTTCTTC.